This is a list of T cell receptor beta chains from one sample in a study of blood T cell repertoires in COVID-19. Sequencing was performed with immunoSEQ multiplex PCR; in TCRdb, only in-frame clones are kept and a portion is missing. This table has around 47,000 clones, approximately 90% appearing once. The sequenced material came from peripheral blood. These receptors were taken from a man aged 45-60 years with active COVID-19. The CDR3 runs from the conserved cysteine through the conserved F or W. D genes are given only for firm matches. Not every row has a clone size; where given, it reads once, few, many or a size class.

TRBJ2-7 - TRBV19 TRBD2 TGTGCCAGTAAGTCTTTCGGAGGTAGCGGGGGAAGGGACGAGCAGTACTTC CASKSFGGSGGRDEQYF
TRBJ2-7 few TRBV4-2 TRBD2 TGTGCCAGCAGCCAAGAATGGGCGGGAGGGCCCTACGAGCAGTACTTC CASSQEWAGGPYEQYF
TRBJ2-7 - TRBV5-4 - TGTGCCAGCAGCCCAGATGGCTCCTTCTACGAGCAGTACTTC CASSPDGSFYEQYF
TRBJ2-5 few TRBV20-1 - TGCAGTGCTGACAAGGGGGAGACCCAGTACTTC CSADKGETQYF
TRBJ2-2 - TRBV3-1/TRBV3-2 TRBD2 TGTGCCAGCAGGGGGAGGGCGGGCACCGGGGAGCTGTTTTTT CASRGRAGTGELFF
TRBJ1-2 once TRBV28 - TGTGCCAGCAGTTTATCAGGGGCCTATGGCTACACCTTC CASSLSGAYGYTF
TRBJ2-3 - TRBV5-5 - TGTGCCAGCAGCTTCAGGCCCCTCACAGATACGCAGTATTTT CASSFRPLTDTQYF
TRBJ2-7 - TRBV10-3 TRBD2 TGTGCCATCAGTGAGTCAGGTGGGACTAGCGACTCCTACGAGCAGTACTTC CAISESGGTSDSYEQYF
TRBJ2-7 - TRBV3-1/TRBV3-2 - TGTGCCAGCAGCCAAATACTGCGGGGTAACCCTTACGAGCAGTACTTC CASSQILRGNPYEQYF
TRBJ2-7 - TRBV5-8 - TGTGCCAGCAGCCCGGAAAGGAAAGGGAGCTACGAGCAGTACTTC CASSPERKGSYEQYF
TRBJ1-2 - TRBV19 - TGTGCCAGTAGTATCCAGGGGAACTATGGCTACACCTTC CASSIQGNYGYTF
TRBJ2-3 - TRBV5-6 - TGTGCCAGCAGCCCTTCTAGAACAGATACGCAGTATTTT CASSPSRTDTQYF
TRBJ2-7 - TRBV3-1/TRBV3-2 TRBD2 TGTGCCAGCAGCCTTGGGACTAGCGGCGAGCAGTACTTC CASSLGTSGEQYF
TRBJ2-3 - TRBV7-9 - TGTGCCAGCAGCTTAGGTAGGGCGGGGAGTCGAACAGATACGCAGTATTTT CASSLGRAGSRTDTQYF
TRBJ2-7 - TRBV7-2 - TGTGCCAGCAGCCCGCAGACAGTCCACGAGCAGTACTTC CASSPQTVHEQYF
TRBJ2-5 - TRBV2 TRBD1 TGTGCCAGCAGTTGGACAGGGAGGACCCAAGAGACCCAGTACTTC CASSWTGRTQETQYF
TRBJ1-2 - TRBV19 - TGTGCCAGTAGTACCCTTGACCCGAACGCGCGGGGCTACACCTTC CASSTLDPNARGYTF
TRBJ2-3 - TRBV11-2 TRBD2 TGTGCCAGCAGCCCTGGCGGGAGCGCAGATACGCAGTATTTT CASSPGGSADTQYF
TRBJ1-6 - TRBV10-2 - TGCGCCAGCAGTGACCCGGACAGTGAAAATTCACCCCTCCACTTT CASSDPDSENSPLHF
TRBJ2-3 - TRBV6-2/TRBV6-3 TRBD2 TGTGCCAGCAGTTACGTCCGGCGGGAGGGTGCAGATACGCAGTATTTT CASSYVRREGADTQYF
TRBJ2-7 - TRBV5-4 TRBD2 TGTGCCAGCAGCTTGATGACTAGCGGGAGCTACGAGCAGTACTTC CASSLMTSGSYEQYF
TRBJ2-6 - TRBV9 - TGTGCCAGCAGCGCCATTGCTGGGGCCAACGTCCTGACTTTC CASSAIAGANVLTF
TRBJ1-1 - TRBV5-1 - TGCGCCAGCAGCTTGACAGGGAACACTGAAGCTTTCTTT CASSLTGNTEAFF
TRBJ1-6 - TRBV7-9 TRBD1 TGTGCCAGCAGTCGAACAGGGGACCTCTCACCCCTCCACTTT CASSRTGDLSPLHF
TRBJ2-7 - TRBV6-5 TRBD1 TGTGCCACTACCGGACAGGGTAGAAACGAGCAGTACTTC CATTGQGRNEQYF
TRBJ1-2 once TRBV11-3 - TGTGCCAGCAGCTTAGATGGGACTCCCCCGGCCGGCTACACCTTC CASSLDGTPPAGYTF
TRBJ2-7 - TRBV24-1 TRBD1 TGTGCCACCAGTGATCCGGGACAGGCCACCTACGAGCAGTACTTC CATSDPGQATYEQYF
TRBJ2-7 - TRBV7-2 TRBD2 TGTGCCAGCAGCTTAGCCCGACTAGCGGGGGACCGCTCCTACGAGCAGTACTTC CASSLARLAGDRSYEQYF
TRBJ2-1 - TRBV5-8 TRBD2 TGTGCCAGCAGCTTGGCTGGGACTAGCGGGGGCCAGAATGAGCAGTTCTTC CASSLAGTSGGQNEQFF
TRBJ2-3 - TRBV19 TRBD2 TGTGCCAGTAGTCCCGGGACTAGCGGGAACACAGATACGCAGTATTTT CASSPGTSGNTDTQYF
TRBJ2-3 - TRBV7-2 TRBD2 TGTGCCAGCAGCGTAAGCGGGAGGGGCGCAGATACGCAGTATTTT CASSVSGRGADTQYF
TRBJ2-7 - TRBV5-1 - TGCGCCAGCAGCTTGGCGCCAGGCGACGTCTGGTCCTACGAGCAGTACTTC CASSLAPGDVWSYEQYF
TRBJ1-2 - TRBV28 - TGTGCCAGCAGTTTCCAGGGGAACTATGGCTACACCTTC CASSFQGNYGYTF
TRBJ2-6 - TRBV7-9 - TGTGCCAGCAGCTCCAGTTTGGGGGCCGGGGCCAACGTCCTGACTTTC CASSSSLGAGANVLTF
TRBJ2-7 - TRBV7-3 TRBD1 TGTGCCAGCAGCCTGGGGACAGGGGCCTACGAGCAGTACTTC CASSLGTGAYEQYF
TRBJ2-7 - TRBV5-1 - TGCGCCCTGAACCCAAACGACCTAACTAGCTACGAGCAGTACTTC CALNPNDLTSYEQYF
TRBJ2-5 - TRBV12-3/TRBV12-4 TRBD2 TGTGCCAGCAGCCTAGCGGGGGGGGCCCAGTACTTC CASSLAGGAQYF
TRBJ2-7 - TRBV11-2 TRBD2 TGTGCCAGCAGCTTAGATCGTAGACTAGCGGGATCCGAGCAGTACTTC CASSLDRRLAGSEQYF
TRBJ2-7 - TRBV5-5 - TGTGCCAGCAGCTTATCAAGGGGGTCCTACGAGCAGTACTTC CASSLSRGSYEQYF
TRBJ2-2 - TRBV9 TRBD2 TGTGCCAGCAGCGGGAAAGGTAGCGGGAAGACCGGGGAGCTGTTTTTT CASSGKGSGKTGELFF
TRBJ2-7 - TRBV28 TRBD2 TGTGCCAGCAGAACCCTAGCGGCAGGGTCCTACGAGCAGTACTTC CASRTLAAGSYEQYF
TRBJ2-2 once TRBV25-1 - TGTGCCAGCAGCCGTGGGGCAGAGAACACCGGGGAGCTGTTTTTT CASSRGAENTGELFF
TRBJ1-1 once TRBV6-5 - TGTGCCAGCACCTATGCGGGTAGCACTGAAGCTTTCTTT CASTYAGSTEAFF
TRBJ2-1 - TRBV2 - TGTGCCAGCAGTGTGGGCAGGGAAAATGAGCAGTTCTTC CASSVGRENEQFF
TRBJ2-3 - TRBV2 TRBD2 TGTGCCAGCAGTGAAGCTGGGCGGGGGGGCCGAGATACGCAGTATTTT CASSEAGRGGRDTQYF
TRBJ2-1 - TRBV10-1 - TGCGCCAGCAGGGCCGGGACTGGAGGGAATGAGCAGTTCTTC CASRAGTGGNEQFF
TRBJ1-2 - TRBV5-1 - TGCGCCAGCAGCCAAGGCCGCAGGGACTATGGCTACACCTTC CASSQGRRDYGYTF
TRBJ1-5 - TRBV28 TRBD1 TGTGCCAGCAGTCAAGGGGGCGGGAGCAATCAGCCCCAGCATTTT CASSQGGGSNQPQHF